The TCR beta chain described here comes from a study of T cells in tumors after PD-1 blockade. As for the study in general: Patients received pembrolizumab 200 mg every 3 weeks or cemiplimab 350 mg every 2 weeks.

The V gene lost 5 bases and the J gene lost 1 base, with 12 bases spanning the gap. Germline values: CDR1 SGHVS, CDR2 FQNEAQ. The CDR3 is 15 amino acids. Assay: immunoSEQ multiplex PCR; the TCRdb copy retains only in-frame clones and omits some. Altogether some 43,000 clones are present, 81% being singletons, with the ten largest covering 4% to 4.5%. The sample in question was PBMCs, obtained before anti-PD-1 treatment. The rearrangement links TRBV7-8 to TRBJ1-5; weak D call: TRBD1 (5 bases). This TCR was sampled from a human donor with basal cell carcinoma. The CDR3 reads CASSKDRDSNQPQHF. In DNA form, the CDR3 reads TGTGCCAGCAGCAAGGACCGGGACAGCAATCAGCCCCAGCATTTT. Based on the CDR3 plus reference TRBV7-8 and TRBJ1-5, the full variable domain is GAGVSQSPRYKVAKRGQDVALRCDPISGHVSLFWYQQALGQGPEFLTYFQNEAQLDKSGLPSDRFFAERPEGSVSTLKIQRTQQEDSAVYLCASSKDRDSNQPQHFGDGTRLSIL.